This paragraph reports one T cell receptor (beta chain). This specimen belongs to a study of OX40 agonist ivuxolimab in advanced cancers. Overall study: At 0.01 to 10 mg/kg, ivuxolimab was administered intravenously to patients every 2 weeks.

The data were produced by immunoSEQ multiplex PCR, yet TCRdb's version contains in-frame clones alone and is incomplete. The repertoire holds some 19,000 clones, about 75% seen once, with approximately 19% in the top ten. Trimming pared 9 bases from V and 3 bases from J, leaving 3 bases between. The CDR3 spans 10 residues. CDR1 MNHEY and CDR2 SMNVEV come from the germline V gene (reference sequence). The sample consisted of CD4+ or CD8+ T cells sorted from blood, taken in a trial of the OX40 agonist ivuxolimab. The TCR originated in an adult with an advanced solid tumor such as melanoma, head and neck, liver or kidney cancer. The chain combines TRBV27 with TRBJ2-1; no definite D call. Written as DNA, the CDR3 is TGTGCCAGAGGCTACAATGAGCAGTTCTTC. It specifies CARGYNEQFF.